This T cell receptor (beta chain) originates from a study of early T cells in non-severe SARS-CoV-2 infection. One entry per CDR3 protein results from TCRdb running MiXCR on the 5' RACE reads. The sample contains roughly 28,000 distinct CDR3 sequences, 4.5% to 6% of which appear only once. Germline assignment: CDR1 DFQATT and CDR2 SNEGSKA (reference sequence). This CDR3 has 15 amino acids. V was shortened by 1 base and J by 0 bases, with 12 bases between the two germline ends. The TCR originated in an adult who was a healthcare worker with PCR-confirmed SARS-CoV-2 infection or an uninfected control (not recorded which). Sample: whole blood. The V call is TRBV20-1, the J call TRBJ1-1; a possible D gene is TRBD1 (6 bases). This chain's CDR3 is CSARAGTGMNTEAFF. The DNA for the CDR3 is TGCAGTGCTAGAGCCGGAACAGGGATGAACACTGAAGCTTTCTTT.